The present TCR beta chain was sequenced within a study of T cell repertoires in cytomegalovirus infection. Study-wide background: Both recently identified HLA-C-restricted and well-studied HLA-B-restricted CMV epitopes were used in the study. CMV infection together with matching HLA type was indicated by public TCR beta signatures. Notes on the study in general: CMV-specific HLA-C-restricted TCR beta clonotypes dominated the ex vivo response.

Details on this clonotype: Its antigen is unidentified.

TCRdb redid the calling of the reads with MiXCR, one entry per CDR3 protein. The data contain a few hundred thousand distinct CDR3 sequences, 20% to 25% of them singletons. The length of the CDR3 is 15 residues. Trimming stripped 2 bases from V and 7 bases from J, with 15 bases between. Germline assignment: CDR1 SGHTA and CDR2 FQGNSA. Sequences were derived from cultured PBMCs, sampled from culture after CMV antigen stimulation. The receptor was isolated from a human donor in good health (CMV status not recorded). Some clones in this sample may be carry-over from other donors' samples. The chain joins TRBV7-2 to TRBJ2-1; D ambiguous. DNA for the CDR3: TGTGCCAGCAGCTTAAGTAGAGATGGTGGGAATGAGCAGTTCTTC. This encodes CASSLSRDGGNEQFF.